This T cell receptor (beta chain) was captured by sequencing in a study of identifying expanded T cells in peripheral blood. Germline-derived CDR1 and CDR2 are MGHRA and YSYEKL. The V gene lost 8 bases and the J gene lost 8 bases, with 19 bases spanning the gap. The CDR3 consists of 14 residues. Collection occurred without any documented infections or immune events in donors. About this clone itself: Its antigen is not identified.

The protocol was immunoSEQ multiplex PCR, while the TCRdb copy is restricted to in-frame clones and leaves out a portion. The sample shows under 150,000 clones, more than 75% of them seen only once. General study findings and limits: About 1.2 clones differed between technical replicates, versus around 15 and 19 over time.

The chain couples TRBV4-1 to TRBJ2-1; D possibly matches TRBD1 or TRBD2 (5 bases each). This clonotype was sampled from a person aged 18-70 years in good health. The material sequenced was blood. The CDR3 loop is CASARKGTFDEQFF. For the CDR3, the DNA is TGCGCCAGCGCCAGAAAAGGGACCTTCGATGAGCAGTTCTTC.